A selection of T cell receptor beta chains follows, all from one sample in a study of blood T cell repertoires in COVID-19. Produced via immunoSEQ multiplex PCR; TCRdb's table is partial and in-frame only. The sample has some 120,000 clones, approximately 80% seen once. Sequencing was carried out using peripheral blood. The source is a man in his 70s with acute or convalescent COVID-19. The CDR3 runs from the conserved cysteine through the conserved F or W. D genes are given only for firm matches. A row's size may be missing; if present it is once, few, many or a size class.

CDR3nt: TGTGCCAGTAGTATAGAGGGACTTTACAATGAGCAGTTCTTC
CDR3aa: CASSIEGLYNEQFF
d_gene: -
v_gene: TRBV19
abundance: -
j_gene: TRBJ2-1

CDR3nt: TGTGCCAGCAGCCAGGTGGGACTAGCGCCTGCCTACGAGCAGTACTTC
CDR3aa: CASSQVGLAPAYEQYF
d_gene: TRBD2
v_gene: TRBV4-2
abundance: -
j_gene: TRBJ2-7

CDR3nt: TGTGCCAGCAGCCAAGCCCTGGGGAGTAATGAAAAACTGTTTTTT
CDR3aa: CASSQALGSNEKLFF
d_gene: -
v_gene: TRBV14
abundance: -
j_gene: TRBJ1-4

CDR3nt: TGTGCCAGCTCAATTGGGACAGGGGGAGCCGGAAACACCATATATTTT
CDR3aa: CASSIGTGGAGNTIYF
d_gene: TRBD1
v_gene: TRBV18
abundance: -
j_gene: TRBJ1-3

CDR3nt: TGTGCCAGTAGTATAGATGACGCAGCGGAAAGGTCCGAGCAGTACTTC
CDR3aa: CASSIDDAAERSEQYF
d_gene: -
v_gene: TRBV19
abundance: -
j_gene: TRBJ2-7

CDR3nt: TGTGCCAGCCGTCGGTCGGGGGGGAATTCACCCCTCCACTTT
CDR3aa: CASRRSGGNSPLHF
d_gene: -
v_gene: TRBV5-6
abundance: -
j_gene: TRBJ1-6

CDR3nt: TGTGCCAGCAGCTTAGGGACAGGTCCCCTTAACTATGGCTACACCTTC
CDR3aa: CASSLGTGPLNYGYTF
d_gene: TRBD1
v_gene: TRBV11-2
abundance: -
j_gene: TRBJ1-2

CDR3nt: TGTGCCACCAGGGATGACAGGGGCTACGAGCAGTACTTC
CDR3aa: CATRDDRGYEQYF
d_gene: TRBD1
v_gene: TRBV24-1
abundance: few
j_gene: TRBJ2-7

CDR3nt: TGTGCCAGCTCACCCGGACAGCCACCGATGTACGAGCAGTACTTC
CDR3aa: CASSPGQPPMYEQYF
d_gene: -
v_gene: TRBV18
abundance: once
j_gene: TRBJ2-7

CDR3nt: TGTGCCAGCAGCTTAACCCCTAGCCCCTCCTACAATGAGCAGTTCTTC
CDR3aa: CASSLTPSPSYNEQFF
d_gene: -
v_gene: TRBV11-2
abundance: -
j_gene: TRBJ2-1